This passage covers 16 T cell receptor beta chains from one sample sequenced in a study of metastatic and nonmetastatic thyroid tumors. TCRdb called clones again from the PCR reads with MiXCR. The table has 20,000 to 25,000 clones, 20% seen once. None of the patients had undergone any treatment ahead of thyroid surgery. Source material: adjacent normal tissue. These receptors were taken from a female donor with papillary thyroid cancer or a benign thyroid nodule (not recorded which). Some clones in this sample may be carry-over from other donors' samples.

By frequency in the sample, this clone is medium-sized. CDR3 DNA: TGTGCCAGCAGTGCCAGACAGTCTATCTACAATGAGCAGTTCTTC. It encodes CASSARQSIYNEQFF. V and J are TRBV6-1 and TRBJ2-1; D is perhaps TRBD1 (5 bases). With 4 bases removed from V and 3 bases from J, the gap between germline ends came to 13 bases. The CDR3 sequence is 15 residues long. Germline assignment: CDR1 MNHNS and CDR2 SASEGT.

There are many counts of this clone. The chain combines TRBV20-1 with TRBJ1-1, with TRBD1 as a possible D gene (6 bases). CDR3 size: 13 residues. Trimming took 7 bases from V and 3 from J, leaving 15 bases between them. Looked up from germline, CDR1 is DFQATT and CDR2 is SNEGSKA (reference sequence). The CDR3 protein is CSVKRGFDTEAFF. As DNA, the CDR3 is TGCAGTGTTAAGAGGGGGTTTGACACTGAAGCTTTCTTT.

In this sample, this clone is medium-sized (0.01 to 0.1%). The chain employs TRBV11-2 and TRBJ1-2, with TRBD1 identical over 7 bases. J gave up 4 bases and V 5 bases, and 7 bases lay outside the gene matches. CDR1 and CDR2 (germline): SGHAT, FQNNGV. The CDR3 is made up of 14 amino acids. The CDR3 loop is CASSPPGTAYGYTF. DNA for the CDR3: TGTGCCAGCAGCCCACCCGGGACAGCCTATGGCTACACCTTC.

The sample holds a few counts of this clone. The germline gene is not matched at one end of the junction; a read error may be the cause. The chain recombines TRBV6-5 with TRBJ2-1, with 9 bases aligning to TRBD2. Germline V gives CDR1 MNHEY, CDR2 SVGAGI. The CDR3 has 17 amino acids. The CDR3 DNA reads TGTGCCAGTAGTTACCGTCTAGCGGGACTTCGGGCCGAGCGACAGTTCTTC. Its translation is CASSYRLAGLRAERQFF.

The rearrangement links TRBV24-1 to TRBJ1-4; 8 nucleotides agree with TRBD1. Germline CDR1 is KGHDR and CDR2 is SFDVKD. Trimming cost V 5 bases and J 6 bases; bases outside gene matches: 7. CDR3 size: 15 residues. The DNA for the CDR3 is TGTGCCACCAGTGGGACAGGGAATGAGGATGAAAAACTGTTTTTT. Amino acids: CATSGTGNEDEKLFF.

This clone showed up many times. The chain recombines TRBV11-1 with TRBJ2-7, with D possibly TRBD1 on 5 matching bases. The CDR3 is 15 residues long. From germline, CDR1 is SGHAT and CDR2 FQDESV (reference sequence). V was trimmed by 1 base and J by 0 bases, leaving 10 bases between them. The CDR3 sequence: CASSLETVSSYEQYF. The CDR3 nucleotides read TGTGCCAGCAGCTTAGAGACAGTGAGCTCCTACGAGCAGTACTTC.

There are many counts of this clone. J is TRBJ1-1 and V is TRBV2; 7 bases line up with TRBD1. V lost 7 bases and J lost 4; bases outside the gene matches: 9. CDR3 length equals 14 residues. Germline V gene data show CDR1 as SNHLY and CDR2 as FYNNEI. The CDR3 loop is CASTAPGGFTEAFF. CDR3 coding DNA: TGTGCCAGCACCGCACCAGGGGGTTTCACTGAAGCTTTCTTT.

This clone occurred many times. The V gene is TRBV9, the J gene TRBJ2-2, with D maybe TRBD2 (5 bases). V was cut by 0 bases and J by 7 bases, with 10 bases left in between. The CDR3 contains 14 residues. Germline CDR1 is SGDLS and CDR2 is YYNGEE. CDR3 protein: CASSVEAGNGELFF. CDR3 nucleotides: TGTGCCAGCAGCGTAGAGGCCGGGAACGGGGAGCTGTTTTTT.

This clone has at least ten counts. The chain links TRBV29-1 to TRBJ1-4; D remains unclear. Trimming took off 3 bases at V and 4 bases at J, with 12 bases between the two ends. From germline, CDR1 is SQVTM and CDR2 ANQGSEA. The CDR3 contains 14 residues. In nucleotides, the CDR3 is TGCAGCGTTGAGCTTTTGGGGATTAATGAAAAACTGTTTTTT. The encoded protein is CSVELLGINEKLFF.

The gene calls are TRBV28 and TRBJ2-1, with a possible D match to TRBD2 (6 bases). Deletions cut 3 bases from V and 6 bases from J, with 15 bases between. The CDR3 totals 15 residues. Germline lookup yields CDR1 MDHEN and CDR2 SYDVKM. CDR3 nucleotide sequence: TGTGCCAGCAGTTTCGTACCTGGGGGGTTCAATGAGCAGTTCTTC. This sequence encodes CASSFVPGGFNEQFF. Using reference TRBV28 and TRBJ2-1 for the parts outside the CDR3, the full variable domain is DVKVTQSSRYLVKRTGEKVFLECVQDMDHENMFWYRQDPGLGLRLIYFSYDVKMKEKGDIPEGYSVSREKKERFSLILESASTNQTSMYLCASSFVPGGFNEQFFGPGTRLTVL.

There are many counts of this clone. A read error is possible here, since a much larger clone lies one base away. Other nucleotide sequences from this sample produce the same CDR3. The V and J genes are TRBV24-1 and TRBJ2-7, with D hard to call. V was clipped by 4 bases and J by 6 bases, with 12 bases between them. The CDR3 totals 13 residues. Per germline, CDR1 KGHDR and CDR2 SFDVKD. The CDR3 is CATSDPARGEQYF. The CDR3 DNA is TGTGCCACCAGTGACCCCGCTCGAGGCGAGCAGTACTTC.

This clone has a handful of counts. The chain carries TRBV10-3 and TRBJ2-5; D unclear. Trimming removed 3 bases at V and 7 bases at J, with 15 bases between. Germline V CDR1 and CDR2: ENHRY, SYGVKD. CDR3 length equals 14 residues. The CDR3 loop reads CAISDSEEVGTQYF. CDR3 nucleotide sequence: TGTGCCATCAGTGATTCGGAAGAGGTGGGGACCCAGTACTTC.

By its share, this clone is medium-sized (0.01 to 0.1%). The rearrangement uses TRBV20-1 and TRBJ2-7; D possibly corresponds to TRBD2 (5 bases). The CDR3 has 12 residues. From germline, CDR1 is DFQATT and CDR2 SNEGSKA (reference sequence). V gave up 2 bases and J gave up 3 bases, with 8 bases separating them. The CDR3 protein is CSARTGFYEQYF. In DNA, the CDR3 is TGCAGTGCTAGAACGGGGTTCTACGAGCAGTACTTC.

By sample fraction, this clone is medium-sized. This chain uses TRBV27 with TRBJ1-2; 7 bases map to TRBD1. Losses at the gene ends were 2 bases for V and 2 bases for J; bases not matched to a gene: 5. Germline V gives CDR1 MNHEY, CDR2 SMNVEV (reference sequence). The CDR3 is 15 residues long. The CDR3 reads CASSLGAGGNYGYTF. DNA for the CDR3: TGTGCCAGCAGTTTAGGGGCAGGGGGAAACTATGGCTACACCTTC.

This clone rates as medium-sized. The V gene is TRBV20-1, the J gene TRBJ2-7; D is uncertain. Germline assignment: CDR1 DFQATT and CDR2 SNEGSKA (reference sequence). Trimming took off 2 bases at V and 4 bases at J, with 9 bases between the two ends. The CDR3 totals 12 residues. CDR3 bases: TGCAGTGCTAGAACCAACTATTACGAGCAGTACTTC. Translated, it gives CSARTNYYEQYF.

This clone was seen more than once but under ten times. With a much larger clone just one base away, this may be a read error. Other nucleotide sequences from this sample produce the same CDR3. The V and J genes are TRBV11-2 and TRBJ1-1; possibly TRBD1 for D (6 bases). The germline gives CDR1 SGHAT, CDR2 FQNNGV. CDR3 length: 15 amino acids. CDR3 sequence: CASSTRGGMNTEAFF. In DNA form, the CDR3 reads TGTGCCAGCAGCACCAGGGGAGGGATGAACACTGAGGCTTTCTTT.